The present T cell receptor (beta chain) was sequenced within a study of blood T cell repertoires in COVID-19. Study at large: COVID-19 samples, acute and convalescent, were from the United States, Italy and Spain. Sources were T cells, B-cell-depleted T cells, or PBMCs; the material itself was cDNA or gDNA.

Original methodology: Amplification from reference gene primers served as the basis for estimated nucleated cell counts. Generated by immunoSEQ multiplex PCR, the TCRdb table keeps only in-frame clones and is missing some. V and J calls and clone size are as listed in that table; D and trimming were resolved from the DNA. Of approximately 94,000 clones in the sample, more than 75% were seen once. V lost 5 bases and J 4 bases, leaving 14 bases between the germline ends. This CDR3 contains 14 residues. Germline V gives CDR1 LNHDA, CDR2 SQIVND (reference sequence). This TCR came from a human donor in a cohort sampled during active COVID-19. The sequencing input was peripheral blood. The chain links TRBV19 to TRBJ1-2; maybe TRBD1 (5 bases). The CDR3 is CASSPQGTLYGYTF. As DNA, the CDR3 is TGTGCCAGTAGTCCCCAGGGAACCCTCTATGGCTACACCTTC.